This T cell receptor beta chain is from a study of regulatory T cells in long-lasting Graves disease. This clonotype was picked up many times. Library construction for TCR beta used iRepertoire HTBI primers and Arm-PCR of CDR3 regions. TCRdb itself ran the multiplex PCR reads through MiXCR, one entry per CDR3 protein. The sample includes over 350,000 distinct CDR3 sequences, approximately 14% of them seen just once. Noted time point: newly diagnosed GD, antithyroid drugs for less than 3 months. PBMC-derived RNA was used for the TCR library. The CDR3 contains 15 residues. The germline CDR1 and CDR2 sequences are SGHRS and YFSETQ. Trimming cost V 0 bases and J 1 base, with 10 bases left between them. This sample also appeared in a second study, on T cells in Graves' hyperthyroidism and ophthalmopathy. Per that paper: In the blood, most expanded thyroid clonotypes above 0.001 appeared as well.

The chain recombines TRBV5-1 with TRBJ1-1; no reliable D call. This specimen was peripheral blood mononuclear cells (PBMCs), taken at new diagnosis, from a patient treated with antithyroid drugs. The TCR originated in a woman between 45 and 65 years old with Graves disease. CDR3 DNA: TGCGCCAGCAGCTTGGGCCAGCCTCCGAACACTGAAGCTTTCTTT. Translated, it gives CASSLGQPPNTEAFF.